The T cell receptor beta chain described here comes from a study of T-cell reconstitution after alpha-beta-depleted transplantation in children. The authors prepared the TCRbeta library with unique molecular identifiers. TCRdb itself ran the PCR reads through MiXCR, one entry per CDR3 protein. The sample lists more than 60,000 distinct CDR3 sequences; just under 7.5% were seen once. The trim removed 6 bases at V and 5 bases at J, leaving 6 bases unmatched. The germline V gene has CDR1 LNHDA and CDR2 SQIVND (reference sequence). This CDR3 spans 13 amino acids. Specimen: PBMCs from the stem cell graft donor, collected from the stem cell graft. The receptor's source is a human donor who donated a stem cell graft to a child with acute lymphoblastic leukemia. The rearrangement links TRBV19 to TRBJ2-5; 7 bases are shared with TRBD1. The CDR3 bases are TGTGCCAGTAGGGAGACAGGGTATGAGACCCAGTACTTC. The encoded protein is CASRETGYETQYF.